The 30 T cell receptor beta chains reported below all come from one sample, sequenced in a study of T cell therapy after organ transplantation. Using immunoSEQ multiplex PCR, the repertoire was profiled, and TCRdb retains in-frame clones only, with some absent. The table shows tens of thousands of clones, with 94% occurring only once. These receptors' targets are unknown. This specimen was CD8+ T cells from blood, taken before autologous CMV-specific T cell therapy. Source of these receptors: a human patient who had received a solid organ transplant and had CMV disease.

The V and J genes are TRBV13 and TRBJ2-1; 12 bases line up with TRBD2. The CDR3 is 16 residues long. Germline CDR1 reads PRHDT; CDR2 reads FYEKMQ (reference sequence). V was clipped by 5 bases and J by 2 bases; unmatched bases: 4. CDR3 in DNA: TGTGCCAGCAGCCCCCGACTAGCGGGGGCCTACAATGAGCAGTTCTTC. Protein: CASSPRLAGAYNEQFF.

This chain connects TRBV7-8 to TRBJ1-5, with a possible D match to TRBD1 (5 bases). This CDR3 comprises 16 residues. Trimming took off 4 bases at V and 0 bases at J, with 13 bases between the two ends. CDR1 is SGHVS, CDR2 FQNEAQ, per germline. CDR3 sequence: CASSSDSYDSNQPQHF. In nucleotides, the CDR3 is TGTGCCAGCAGCTCCGACAGTTACGATAGCAATCAGCCCCAGCATTTT.

This clone showed up just once. CDR3 loop: CASREMVQRESYEQYF. CDR3 DNA sequence: TGTGCCAGCAGAGAGATGGTGCAGCGAGAATCCTACGAGCAGTACTTC. The chain recombines TRBV6-6 with TRBJ2-5; D not resolved. The J call may be faulty, since TRBJ2-7 better matches the DNA end. Germline CDR1 is MNHNY and CDR2 is SVGAGI (reference sequence). This CDR3 spans 16 amino acids.

V usage is TRBV4-3 and J usage is TRBJ2-3; D gene ambiguous. Germline assignment: CDR1 LGHNA and CDR2 YSLEER. The CDR3 spans 14 residues. V was cut by 1 base and J by 5 bases, with 10 bases left in between. The CDR3 here is CASSQGGRVDTQYF. CDR3 nucleotides: TGCGCCAGCAGCCAAGGTGGAAGGGTAGATACGCAGTATTTT.

The rearrangement joins TRBV9 to TRBJ1-1; TRBD1 aligns across 10 bases. CDR1 is SGDLS, CDR2 YYNGEE, per germline. The V segment lost 7 bases and the J segment 3 bases; nucleotides outside the gene matches: 9. The CDR3 length is 15 residues. CDR3 bases: TGTGCCAGCCGGCCGACAGGGGGCAGGGACACTGAAGCTTTCTTT. It yields the protein CASRPTGGRDTEAFF. The variable domain in full, with the rest retrieved from reference TRBV9 and TRBJ1-1, is DSGVTQTPKHLITATGQRVTLRCSPRSGDLSVYWYQQSLDQGLQFLIQYYNGEERAKGNILERFSAQQFPDLHSELNLSSLELGDSALYFCASRPTGGRDTEAFFGQGTRLTVV.

The chain's CDR3 is CASSTRAPPNTIYF. CDR3 DNA sequence: TGTGCCAGCAGCACCCGGGCCCCCCCCAACACCATATATTTT. This chain uses TRBV21-1 with TRBJ1-3. TRBV21-1 is noted as a pseudogene. The CDR3 length is 14 residues.

The chain carries TRBV4-3 and TRBJ1-1; D is perhaps TRBD1 (5 bases). CDR3 length equals 14 residues. V gave up 1 base and J gave up 5 bases, with 11 bases separating them. Germline CDR1 LGHNA, CDR2 YSLEER. The chain's CDR3 is CASSQGRGVTEAFF. The CDR3 coding sequence is TGCGCCAGCAGCCAAGGTCGAGGGGTGACTGAAGCTTTCTTT.

The chain couples TRBV7-9 to TRBJ2-2; 9 bases are a match to TRBD1. This CDR3 comprises 15 residues. The V gene end was trimmed by 4 bases and the J gene end by 7 bases; junction bases not matched to a gene: 7. CDR1 SEHNR and CDR2 FQNEAQ come from the germline V gene (reference sequence). CDR3 sequence reads: CASSSTGGWNGELFF. The CDR3 DNA reads as TGTGCCAGCAGCTCCACAGGGGGCTGGAACGGGGAGCTGTTTTTT.

V and J are TRBV4-3 and TRBJ2-1; 7 bases agree with TRBD1. Germline V gene lookup returns CDR1 LGHNA and CDR2 YSLEER. CDR3 length: 15 amino acids. Trimming at V came to 4 bases and at J to 4 bases, leaving 7 bases not matched to a gene. The CDR3 DNA follows: TGCGCCAGCAGCCCCGGGACAGTCCTGTACAATGAGCAGTTCTTC. It encodes CASSPGTVLYNEQFF.

The chain combines TRBV7-3 with TRBJ2-5; D not resolved. This CDR3 has 15 amino acids. In germline, CDR1 is SGHTA, CDR2 FQGTGA. Trimming removed 3 bases at V and 1 base at J, with 12 bases between. Written as DNA, the CDR3 is TGTGCCAGCAGCTTGGGTGGTTGGGGCCAAGAGACCCAGTACTTC. Protein sequence: CASSLGGWGQETQYF.

The chain carries TRBV5-6 and TRBJ1-1; TRBD1 matches at 10 bases. There are 18 residues in the CDR3. Trimming took 1 base from V and 1 from J; bases not matched to a gene: 10. The V gene's germline CDR1 is SGHDT and CDR2 YYEEEE. The CDR3 spells CASSLSGTGEGWNTEAFF. DNA for the CDR3: TGTGCCAGCAGCTTGTCCGGGACAGGGGAAGGGTGGAACACTGAAGCTTTCTTT.

The chain is built from TRBV5-6 and TRBJ2-7, with 15 bases identical to TRBD2. This CDR3 has 17 residues. In germline, CDR1 is SGHDT, CDR2 YYEEEE. V was clipped by 4 bases and J by 5 bases; unmatched bases: 10. The CDR3 bases are TGTGCCAGCAGCCCTGGACTAGCGGGAGGGCGAGGTCACGAGCAGTACTTC. Its translation is CASSPGLAGGRGHEQYF.

The chain links TRBV7-9 to TRBJ1-5, with D perhaps TRBD1 (5 bases). Between the trimmed V and J ends, which lost 4 bases and 7 bases, there was a span of 26 bases. Germline V gene data show CDR1 as SEHNR and CDR2 as FQNEAQ (reference sequence). This CDR3 is 18 amino acids long. The CDR3 loop is CASSSNWAEGQVSQPQHF. CDR3 coding DNA: TGTGCCAGCAGCTCCAACTGGGCCGAGGGGCAGGTTAGCCAGCCCCAGCATTTT.

The gene calls are TRBV5-1 and TRBJ2-2; 9 bases match TRBD1. The CDR3 covers 14 residues. From germline, CDR1 is SGHRS and CDR2 YFSETQ. Trimming removed 9 bases from V and 7 bases from J; junction bases left unmatched: 10. The CDR3 DNA is TGCGCCATTCGGGACAGGGAAACCGGCGGGGAGCTGTTTTTT. Amino acids: CAIRDRETGGELFF.

The rearrangement links TRBV4-3 to TRBJ1-2; TRBD1 might be the D (5 bases). Looked up from germline, CDR1 is LGHNA and CDR2 is YSLEER. The V end lost 0 bases, the J end lost 0 bases, and 8 bases lay between the germline ends. The CDR3 runs 15 residues. The CDR3 DNA reads as TGCGCCAGCAGCCAAGACTGGGGGACTAACTATGGCTACACCTTC. Encoded protein: CASSQDWGTNYGYTF.

This chain joins TRBV6-6 and TRBJ1-1; D ambiguous. Trimming cost V 4 bases and J 1 base, with 10 bases left between them. CDR1 is MNHNY and CDR2 is SVGAGI in the germline V gene (reference sequence). The CDR3 has 14 residues. The CDR3 reads CASSLAGENTEAFF. CDR3 nucleotides: TGTGCCAGCAGTTTAGCGGGCGAGAACACTGAAGCTTTCTTT.

V is TRBV10-1 and J is TRBJ2-7; TRBD2 matches at 7 bases. Germline trimming cut 0 bases from V and 4 bases from J; bases unmatched to any gene: 6. The CDR3 loop spans 15 amino acids. Germline V gene sequence: CDR1 WNHNN, CDR2 SYGVQD (reference sequence). In DNA form, the CDR3 reads TGCGCCAGCAGTGAGTCTCGCCGTAGCGGGTACGAGCAGTACTTC. Translation: CASSESRRSGYEQYF.

The chain recombines TRBV5-6 with TRBJ1-4; D is unresolved. The CDR3 is 13 amino acids. The germline V gene encodes CDR1 SGHDT and CDR2 YYEEEE. With 3 bases removed from V and 6 bases from J, the gap between germline ends came to 9 bases. CDR3 region: CASSWGRDEKLFF. The CDR3 coding sequence is TGTGCCAGCAGCTGGGGAAGGGATGAAAAACTGTTTTTT.

Comment on this clone: The same CDR3 arises from other DNA sequences in this sample as well. The chain links TRBV19 to TRBJ1-1, with D maybe TRBD1 (6 bases). Deletions cut 1 base from V and 1 base from J, with 7 bases between. From germline, CDR1 is LNHDA and CDR2 SQIVND (reference sequence). This CDR3 is built from 14 residues. The CDR3 DNA is TGTGCCAGTAGTATAGGCAGGGGGAACACTGAAGCTTTCTTT. It translates to CASSIGRGNTEAFF.

As concerns this clone: At one boundary the junction diverges from the germline segment, which might be a read error. This chain links TRBV7-7 with TRBJ2-5; 10 nucleotides match TRBD2. The CDR3 length is 15 residues. Germline V gene lookup returns CDR1 SSHAT and CDR2 FNYEAQ (reference sequence). The CDR3 loop reads CASSLSGGAGETQYF. The CDR3 bases are TGTGCTAGCAGCTTAAGCGGGGGGGCCGGAGAGACCCAGTACTTC.

The rearrangement uses TRBV9 and TRBJ2-7, with D possibly matching TRBD1 (5 bases). With 0 bases removed from V and 2 bases from J, the gap between germline ends came to 9 bases. The CDR3 contains 14 residues. The germline CDR1 and CDR2 sequences are SGDLS and YYNGEE. CDR3 bases: TGTGCCAGCAGCGTAGGGGGCGGTCCCTACGAGCAGTACTTC. It yields the protein CASSVGGGPYEQYF.

The V and J genes are TRBV6-4 and TRBJ2-1; D possibly corresponds to TRBD2 (7 bases). The CDR3 totals 15 residues. V gave up 2 bases and J gave up 4 bases, with 12 bases separating them. Germline CDR1 is MRHNA and CDR2 is SNTAGT. The CDR3 DNA sequence: TGTGCCAGCAGTGACGGGGGGGCGGAGTACAATGAGCAGTTCTTC. Encoded protein: CASSDGGAEYNEQFF.

The genes are TRBV6-5 and TRBJ2-1; weak D call: TRBD2 (6 bases). Trimming removed 5 bases at V and 8 bases at J, with 16 bases between. This CDR3 spans 14 amino acids. Per the germline V gene, CDR1 is MNHEY and CDR2 is SVGAGI. The CDR3, as DNA: TGTGCCAGCAGTCCCGGTAGCGGCGGGTATGAGCAGTTCTTC. Amino acids: CASSPGSGGYEQFF.

The rearrangement uses TRBV2 and TRBJ2-1; 11 positions agree with TRBD2. The ends lost 11 bases at V and 0 bases at J; junction bases unmatched: 9. CDR1 is SNHLY, CDR2 FYNNEI, per germline. There are 16 residues in the CDR3. CDR3: CAWGLAALSSYNEQFF. The CDR3 DNA sequence: TGTGCCTGGGGACTAGCGGCTCTGAGCTCCTACAATGAGCAGTTCTTC.

The CDR3 DNA reads TGTGCCAGCAGCCTAGGCATGATGGGGGGGCAATACTATGGCTACACCTTC. It translates to CASSLGMMGGQYYGYTF. The chain recombines TRBV5-8 with TRBJ1-2; D possibly corresponds to TRBD1 (6 bases). The CDR3 spans 17 residues. V dropped 4 bases and J dropped 3 bases, with 22 bases sitting between them. Germline CDR1 and CDR2: SGHTS and YDEGEE.

CDR3 protein: CASSWAPGQGVTDTQYF. DNA for the CDR3: TGCGCCAGCAGCTGGGCCCCGGGACAGGGTGTCACAGATACGCAGTATTTT. The chain couples TRBV5-1 to TRBJ2-3; TRBD1 matches at 9 bases. V was pared by 3 bases and J by 2 bases, with 10 bases of the junction left unmatched. Germline lookup yields CDR1 SGHRS and CDR2 YFSETQ. CDR3 length equals 17 residues. Full variable domain (remainder filled in from reference TRBV5-1 and TRBJ2-3): KAGVTQTPRYLIKTRGQQVTLSCSPISGHRSVSWYQQTPGQGLQFLFEYFSETQRNKGNFPGRFSGRQFSNSRSEMNVSTLELGDSALYLCASSWAPGQGVTDTQYFGPGTRLTVL.

V is TRBV5-1 and J is TRBJ2-7; D not certain. Per germline, CDR1 SGHRS and CDR2 YFSETQ. This CDR3 comprises 12 residues. The V gene lost 2 bases and the J gene lost 6 bases, with 9 bases spanning the gap. This chain's CDR3 is CASSFPSREQYF. Written as DNA, the CDR3 is TGCGCCAGCAGCTTCCCTTCTCGCGAGCAGTACTTC. The variable domain in full, with the rest retrieved from reference TRBV5-1 and TRBJ2-7, is KAGVTQTPRYLIKTRGQQVTLSCSPISGHRSVSWYQQTPGQGLQFLFEYFSETQRNKGNFPGRFSGRQFSNSRSEMNVSTLELGDSALYLCASSFPSREQYFGPGTRLTVT.

The chain recombines TRBV29-1 with TRBJ1-1; tentatively, D is TRBD1 (6 bases). The V end lost 7 bases, the J end lost 6 bases, and 12 bases lay between the germline ends. Per the germline V gene, CDR1 is SQVTM and CDR2 is ANQGSEA. The CDR3 loop spans 11 amino acids. CDR3 loop: CSALTGPEAFF. The CDR3 coding sequence is TGCAGCGCCCTAACAGGGCCTGAAGCTTTCTTT.

The chain combines TRBV4-1 with TRBJ1-2, with D possibly matching TRBD1 (5 bases). This CDR3 is built from 16 residues. CDR1 is MGHRA, CDR2 YSYEKL, per germline. V was shortened by 4 bases and J by 4 bases, with 19 bases between the two germline ends. In DNA, the CDR3 is TGCGCCAGCAGCCCCTCCCCGGACCAGGGAGGCTATGGCTACACCTTC. It is translated as CASSPSPDQGGYGYTF.

The V gene is TRBV9, the J gene TRBJ2-1, with D perhaps given as TRBD1 or TRBD2 (5 bases each). This CDR3 comprises 12 residues. CDR1 and CDR2 (germline): SGDLS, YYNGEE. V was trimmed by 7 bases and J by 5 bases, leaving 10 bases between them. The CDR3 protein is CASGDPHNEQFF. CDR3 nucleotides: TGTGCCAGCGGGGACCCCCACAATGAGCAGTTCTTC.